The rows below give T cell receptor beta chains drawn from one sample of a study of beta chain features in type 1 diabetes. Profiling relied on immunoSEQ multiplex PCR, and the TCRdb table lists in-frame clones only, not all of them. The repertoire consists of over 25,000 clones, with around 54% occurring once and the leading ten covering 1.5%. The sample comprised Tregs from blood. These receptors were obtained from a woman between 18 and 29 years old with type 1 diabetes. The CDR3 runs from the conserved cysteine through the conserved F or W. A D gene is named only where the DNA matches it firmly. Rows give clone size only sometimes, using once, few, many, or a class for an expanded clone.

v_call: TRBV2
d_call: -
j_call: TRBJ1-5
clone_size: -
cdr3_aa: CAAAEGWQQPQHF
cdr3_nt: TGTGCCGCTGCGGAGGGGTGGCAGCAGCCCCAGCATTTT

v_call: TRBV4-1
d_call: -
j_call: TRBJ2-3
clone_size: few
cdr3_aa: CASSQGGPDTQYF
cdr3_nt: TGCGCCAGCAGCCAAGGGGGGCCAGATACGCAGTATTTT

v_call: TRBV28
d_call: TRBD2
j_call: TRBJ2-3
clone_size: -
cdr3_aa: CASSLHSGRNGDTQYF
cdr3_nt: TGTGCCAGCAGTCTTCACAGCGGGAGGAATGGAGATACGCAGTATTTT

v_call: TRBV19
d_call: TRBD1
j_call: TRBJ2-2
clone_size: -
cdr3_aa: CVSSGTGLAGELFF
cdr3_nt: TGTGTCTCCTCCGGGACAGGGTTAGCCGGGGAGCTGTTTTTT

v_call: TRBV28
d_call: TRBD1
j_call: TRBJ1-5
clone_size: -
cdr3_aa: CASSFGRTGRNQPQHF
cdr3_nt: TGTGCCAGCAGTTTTGGCCGGACAGGCCGCAATCAGCCCCAGCATTTT

v_call: TRBV7-2
d_call: -
j_call: TRBJ2-5
clone_size: -
cdr3_aa: CASSSYQETQYF
cdr3_nt: TGTGCCAGCAGCTCGTACCAAGAGACCCAGTACTTC

v_call: TRBV5-4
d_call: -
j_call: TRBJ1-2
clone_size: -
cdr3_aa: CASSFGRGGPNYGYTF
cdr3_nt: TGTGCCAGCAGCTTTGGCAGAGGTGGTCCTAACTATGGCTACACCTTC

v_call: TRBV4-1
d_call: -
j_call: TRBJ2-2
clone_size: -
cdr3_aa: CASSPWGGGSGTGELFF
cdr3_nt: TGCGCCAGCAGCCCCTGGGGGGGCGGTTCAGGCACCGGGGAGCTGTTTTTT

v_call: TRBV10-3
d_call: -
j_call: TRBJ1-2
clone_size: -
cdr3_aa: CAISGRDNLNYGYTF
cdr3_nt: TGTGCCATCAGCGGCCGGGACAACCTAAACTATGGCTACACCTTC

v_call: TRBV2
d_call: -
j_call: TRBJ2-4
clone_size: -
cdr3_aa: CASSDGTGSYIQYF
cdr3_nt: TGTGCCAGCAGTGATGGGACTGGAAGTTACATTCAGTACTTC

v_call: TRBV28
d_call: -
j_call: TRBJ1-2
clone_size: few
cdr3_aa: CASSNREGYTF
cdr3_nt: TGTGCCAGCAGCAACAGGGAAGGCTACACCTTC

v_call: TRBV7-2
d_call: -
j_call: TRBJ1-3
clone_size: -
cdr3_aa: CASSLIGGTSGNTIYF
cdr3_nt: TGTGCCAGCAGCTTAATTGGGGGGACCTCTGGAAACACCATATATTTT

v_call: TRBV7-2
d_call: -
j_call: TRBJ1-1
clone_size: -
cdr3_aa: CASSFQGENTEAFF
cdr3_nt: TGTGCCAGCAGCTTCCAAGGGGAGAACACTGAAGCTTTCTTT

v_call: TRBV5-1
d_call: TRBD2
j_call: TRBJ2-1
clone_size: -
cdr3_aa: CASSLSAGANEQFF
cdr3_nt: TGCGCCAGCAGCTTGTCGGCGGGAGCCAATGAGCAGTTCTTC

v_call: TRBV5-4
d_call: TRBD1
j_call: TRBJ2-2
clone_size: -
cdr3_aa: CASSFRTGGTGELFF
cdr3_nt: TGTGCCAGCAGCTTTAGGACAGGGGGCACCGGGGAGCTGTTTTTT

v_call: TRBV18
d_call: TRBD1
j_call: TRBJ2-1
clone_size: -
cdr3_aa: CASSPQTGELGNEQFF
cdr3_nt: TGTGCCAGCTCACCACAAACAGGGGAATTGGGCAATGAGCAGTTCTTC

v_call: TRBV30
d_call: -
j_call: TRBJ1-2
clone_size: -
cdr3_aa: CAWSDLGMNYGYTF
cdr3_nt: TGTGCCTGGAGTGACCTAGGCATGAACTATGGCTACACCTTC

v_call: TRBV5-1
d_call: TRBD1
j_call: TRBJ2-1
clone_size: -
cdr3_aa: CASSHTNTGGVEQFF
cdr3_nt: TGCGCCAGCAGCCATACCAATACAGGGGGTGTTGAGCAGTTCTTC

v_call: TRBV30
d_call: TRBD1
j_call: TRBJ2-1
clone_size: -
cdr3_aa: CASTLGTGKNEQFF
cdr3_nt: TGTGCCTCCACGCTTGGGACAGGGAAAAATGAGCAGTTCTTC

v_call: TRBV9
d_call: TRBD1
j_call: TRBJ2-2
clone_size: -
cdr3_aa: CASSVDTGAGELFF
cdr3_nt: TGTGCCAGCAGCGTCGATACAGGGGCCGGGGAGCTGTTTTTT

v_call: TRBV19
d_call: TRBD2
j_call: TRBJ2-1
clone_size: few
cdr3_aa: CASGTSGFNEQFF
cdr3_nt: TGTGCCAGTGGGACTAGCGGTTTCAATGAGCAGTTCTTC

v_call: TRBV12-2
d_call: -
j_call: TRBJ1-4
clone_size: -
cdr3_aa: CASRLARRTPAASEKLFF
cdr3_nt: TGTGCAAGTCGCTTAGCGCGTAGGACACCCGCAGCTAGTGAAAAACTGTTTTTT

v_call: TRBV19
d_call: TRBD2
j_call: TRBJ2-1
clone_size: -
cdr3_aa: CASGRTSGTSPNHNEQFF
cdr3_nt: TGTGCCAGTGGCAGAACTTCAGGGACTAGCCCAAACCACAATGAGCAGTTCTTC

v_call: TRBV5-6
d_call: TRBD2
j_call: TRBJ2-6
clone_size: -
cdr3_aa: CASSFATSGRTGANVLTF
cdr3_nt: TGTGCCAGCAGCTTTGCGACTAGCGGGAGAACTGGGGCCAACGTCCTGACTTTC

v_call: TRBV6-5
d_call: -
j_call: TRBJ1-2
clone_size: few
cdr3_aa: CASKGAGSNYGYTF
cdr3_nt: TGTGCCAGCAAAGGGGCAGGCAGTAACTATGGCTACACCTTC

v_call: TRBV10-3
d_call: TRBD2
j_call: TRBJ2-1
clone_size: -
cdr3_aa: CAISRFTGRDEQFF
cdr3_nt: TGTGCCATCAGTCGCTTTACGGGGAGGGATGAGCAGTTCTTC

v_call: TRBV19
d_call: -
j_call: TRBJ2-2
clone_size: -
cdr3_aa: CASNEGPNTGELFF
cdr3_nt: TGTGCCAGTAACGAGGGCCCGAACACCGGGGAGCTGTTTTTT

v_call: TRBV2
d_call: -
j_call: TRBJ2-3
clone_size: -
cdr3_aa: CASSGASTPDTQYF
cdr3_nt: TGTGCCAGCAGTGGGGCCTCCACACCAGATACGCAGTATTTT

v_call: TRBV2
d_call: TRBD2
j_call: TRBJ2-1
clone_size: few
cdr3_aa: CASTGAGVYEQFF
cdr3_nt: TGTGCCAGCACAGGTGCGGGAGTCTATGAGCAGTTCTTC

v_call: TRBV7-2
d_call: -
j_call: TRBJ2-3
clone_size: once
cdr3_aa: CASSSWSTGGDTQYF
cdr3_nt: TGTGCCAGCAGCAGTTGGTCCACCGGCGGAGATACGCAGTATTTT

v_call: TRBV9
d_call: -
j_call: TRBJ2-3
clone_size: -
cdr3_aa: CASSVAPTIPTDTQYF
cdr3_nt: TGTGCCAGCAGCGTAGCCCCGACTATACCCACAGATACGCAGTATTTT

v_call: TRBV7-2
d_call: -
j_call: TRBJ1-2
clone_size: few
cdr3_aa: CASSLGWGSASYGYTF
cdr3_nt: TGTGCCAGCAGCTTAGGGTGGGGCAGTGCCTCCTATGGCTACACCTTC

v_call: TRBV7-9
d_call: -
j_call: TRBJ1-1
clone_size: few
cdr3_aa: CASEVQSNTEAFF
cdr3_nt: TGTGCCAGCGAAGTTCAGTCGAACACTGAAGCTTTCTTT

v_call: TRBV29-1
d_call: TRBD1
j_call: TRBJ2-3
clone_size: few
cdr3_aa: CSVPGQGTDTQYF
cdr3_nt: TGCAGCGTTCCCGGACAGGGCACAGATACGCAGTATTTT

v_call: TRBV11-2
d_call: -
j_call: TRBJ2-1
clone_size: -
cdr3_aa: CASSLVENSYNEQFF
cdr3_nt: TGTGCCAGCAGCTTAGTTGAGAACTCCTACAATGAGCAGTTCTTC

v_call: TRBV9
d_call: TRBD2
j_call: TRBJ2-2
clone_size: once
cdr3_aa: CASSVAGRDTGELFF
cdr3_nt: TGTGCCAGCAGCGTAGCCGGGAGGGACACCGGGGAGCTGTTTTTT

v_call: TRBV19
d_call: -
j_call: TRBJ1-2
clone_size: -
cdr3_aa: CASSGRSGGYTF
cdr3_nt: TGTGCCAGTAGTGGGAGGTCCGGAGGCTACACCTTC

v_call: TRBV28
d_call: -
j_call: TRBJ1-2
clone_size: -
cdr3_aa: CASSSLLGNYGYTF
cdr3_nt: TGTGCCAGCAGTTCACTACTAGGAAACTATGGCTACACCTTC

v_call: TRBV10-3
d_call: -
j_call: TRBJ2-1
clone_size: few
cdr3_aa: CAISVRDSKNEQFF
cdr3_nt: TGTGCCATCAGCGTTCGGGACTCGAAAAATGAGCAGTTCTTC

v_call: TRBV2
d_call: -
j_call: TRBJ1-2
clone_size: -
cdr3_aa: CASSEGSQRGYGYTF
cdr3_nt: TGTGCCAGCAGTGAAGGGAGCCAAAGAGGCTATGGCTACACCTTC

v_call: TRBV18
d_call: -
j_call: TRBJ2-5
clone_size: -
cdr3_aa: CASSPNLERSQYF
cdr3_nt: TGTGCCAGCTCACCCAACTTAGAAAGGAGCCAGTACTTC

v_call: TRBV6-1
d_call: TRBD2
j_call: TRBJ2-5
clone_size: -
cdr3_aa: CASRQGLAGQETQYF
cdr3_nt: TGTGCCAGCAGGCAGGGACTAGCGGGACAAGAGACCCAGTACTTC

v_call: TRBV7-4
d_call: -
j_call: TRBJ1-2
clone_size: -
cdr3_aa: CASSSGTPTNYGYTF
cdr3_nt: TGTGCCAGCAGCTCGGGGACACCGACTAACTATGGCTACACCTTC

v_call: TRBV23-1
d_call: TRBD1
j_call: TRBJ2-1
clone_size: -
cdr3_aa: CASSHPVSGQCPFGSYNEQFF
cdr3_nt: TGCGCCAGCAGTCATCCGGTGTCGGGACAGTGCCCTTTTGGCTCCTACAATGAGCAGTTCTTC

v_call: TRBV28
d_call: -
j_call: TRBJ2-1
clone_size: -
cdr3_aa: CASSSIYSITSYNEQFF
cdr3_nt: TGTGCCAGCAGTTCTATATATAGCATAACCTCCTACAATGAGCAGTTCTTC

v_call: TRBV18
d_call: -
j_call: TRBJ1-5
clone_size: -
cdr3_aa: CASSSVGGLSNQPQHF
cdr3_nt: TGTGCCAGCTCATCTGTCGGGGGTCTAAGCAATCAGCCCCAGCATTTT